This is a list of T cell receptor beta chains from one sample in a study of cytotoxic CD8 clonotypes in ibrutinib-treated CLL. Assay used: immunoSEQ multiplex PCR; TCRdb lists only in-frame clones, some missing. The sample records roughly 30,000 clones, roughly 76% being singletons. Sequenced here: PBMCs, sampled after 36 months of ibrutinib treatment. The source of these receptors is a human donor with chronic lymphocytic leukemia. Both conserved end residues are part of each CDR3. The order of the fields is CDR3 protein, CDR3 DNA, clone size, D gene, J gene, V gene. A D gene is named only where the DNA matches it firmly. The size of a clone is reported for some rows only, either as once, few or many, or as a class for expanded clones.

CDR3 protein: CASSLVIGTEPYEQYF
CDR3 DNA: TGTGCCAGCAGCTTAGTTATCGGGACGGAACCCTACGAGCAGTACTTC
clone size: .
D gene: .
J gene: TRBJ2-7
V gene: TRBV7-2

CDR3 protein: CASSLDELNTEAFF
CDR3 DNA: TGTGCCAGCAGCTTAGACGAATTGAACACTGAAGCTTTCTTT
clone size: .
D gene: .
J gene: TRBJ1-1
V gene: TRBV7-8

CDR3 protein: CAYSSGGALETQYF
CDR3 DNA: TGTGCCTACTCTAGCGGGGGGGCGTTGGAGACCCAGTACTTC
clone size: .
D gene: TRBD2
J gene: TRBJ2-5
V gene: TRBV30

CDR3 protein: CASSPSGDYVSYEQYF
CDR3 DNA: TGCGCCAGCAGCCCCAGTGGGGACTACGTCTCCTACGAGCAGTACTTC
clone size: .
D gene: TRBD2
J gene: TRBJ2-7
V gene: TRBV4-1

CDR3 protein: CASSPPGGHTEAFF
CDR3 DNA: TGCGCCAGCAGCCCCCCGGGGGGGCACACTGAAGCTTTCTTT
clone size: .
D gene: .
J gene: TRBJ1-1
V gene: TRBV4-1

CDR3 protein: CASSPTGAGANVLTF
CDR3 DNA: TGTGCCAGCAGCCCGACAGGGGCTGGGGCCAACGTCCTGACTTTC
clone size: .
D gene: TRBD1
J gene: TRBJ2-6
V gene: TRBV6-5

CDR3 protein: CAWSEDRGPLPQLFF
CDR3 DNA: TGTGCCTGGAGTGAAGACAGGGGGCCTCTCCCCCAACTGTTTTTT
clone size: .
D gene: TRBD1
J gene: TRBJ1-4
V gene: TRBV30

CDR3 protein: CASSVFPGTDTQYF
CDR3 DNA: TGTGCCAGCAGCGTATTTCCAGGCACAGATACGCAGTATTTT
clone size: many
D gene: .
J gene: TRBJ2-3
V gene: TRBV9

CDR3 protein: CASSRGGGDTGELFF
CDR3 DNA: TGTGCCAGCAGCCGCGGGGGCGGGGACACCGGGGAGCTGTTTTTT
clone size: few
D gene: .
J gene: TRBJ2-2
V gene: TRBV7-3

CDR3 protein: CASNPGLGNIQYF
CDR3 DNA: TGTGCCAGCAATCCGGGACTAGGCAACATTCAGTACTTC
clone size: .
D gene: TRBD2
J gene: TRBJ2-4
V gene: TRBV2

CDR3 protein: CASDRRTVGNEQFF
CDR3 DNA: TGTGCCAGCGATAGACGAACGGTGGGCAATGAGCAGTTCTTC
clone size: .
D gene: .
J gene: TRBJ2-1
V gene: TRBV2

CDR3 protein: CASSIDRAASSYEQYF
CDR3 DNA: TGTGCCAGTAGTATAGATCGTGCGGCAAGCTCCTACGAGCAGTACTTC
clone size: .
D gene: .
J gene: TRBJ2-7
V gene: TRBV19

CDR3 protein: CASSLFGTGPYEQYF
CDR3 DNA: TGTGCCAGCTCACTTTTCGGGACGGGACCCTACGAGCAGTACTTC
clone size: .
D gene: .
J gene: TRBJ2-7
V gene: TRBV18

CDR3 protein: CASSLETVNSNQPQHF
CDR3 DNA: TGCGCCAGCAGCTTGGAGACAGTGAATAGCAATCAGCCCCAGCATTTT
clone size: few
D gene: .
J gene: TRBJ1-5
V gene: TRBV5-1

CDR3 protein: CATLGAGGLEQYF
CDR3 DNA: TGTGCCACCCTGGGAGCGGGGGGCCTAGAGCAGTACTTC
clone size: .
D gene: TRBD2
J gene: TRBJ2-7
V gene: TRBV10-3

CDR3 protein: CAWSVWKGTPGYTF
CDR3 DNA: TGTGCCTGGAGTGTGTGGAAGGGAACGCCGGGCTACACCTTC
clone size: few
D gene: .
J gene: TRBJ1-2
V gene: TRBV30

CDR3 protein: CASSPGTGVDFRAFF
CDR3 DNA: TGTGCCAGCAGCCCCGGGACAGGGGTCGATTTTCGAGCTTTCTTT
clone size: .
D gene: TRBD1
J gene: TRBJ1-1
V gene: TRBV7-2

CDR3 protein: CASSPGTGGVTGELFF
CDR3 DNA: TGCGCCAGCAGCCCCGGGACAGGGGGTGTCACCGGGGAGCTGTTTTTT
clone size: .
D gene: TRBD1
J gene: TRBJ2-2
V gene: TRBV5-1

CDR3 protein: CSARDRAGGGYTF
CDR3 DNA: TGCAGCGCTAGGGACAGGGCCGGAGGTGGCTACACCTTC
clone size: .
D gene: TRBD1
J gene: TRBJ1-2
V gene: TRBV29-1

CDR3 protein: CASSLSPPDEQYF
CDR3 DNA: TGTGCCAGCAGCTTGTCACCCCCCGACGAGCAGTACTTC
clone size: .
D gene: .
J gene: TRBJ2-7
V gene: TRBV5-4

CDR3 protein: CASSERQGGMNTEAFF
CDR3 DNA: TGTGCCAGCAGTGAACGACAGGGGGGCATGAACACTGAAGCTTTCTTT
clone size: .
D gene: TRBD1
J gene: TRBJ1-1
V gene: TRBV2

CDR3 protein: CASTPRGGWRNTIYF
CDR3 DNA: TGTGCCAGCACCCCTCGAGGGGGATGGCGAAACACCATATATTTT
clone size: .
D gene: .
J gene: TRBJ1-3
V gene: TRBV7-4

CDR3 protein: CASSLAMGIYGYTF
CDR3 DNA: TGTGCCAGCAGCTTAGCGATGGGAATCTATGGCTACACCTTC
clone size: .
D gene: .
J gene: TRBJ1-2
V gene: TRBV7-9

CDR3 protein: CASTDYYGYTF
CDR3 DNA: TGTGCCAGTACAGACTACTATGGCTACACCTTC
clone size: few
D gene: .
J gene: TRBJ1-2
V gene: TRBV19

CDR3 protein: CASSPTPPGADTQYF
CDR3 DNA: TGTGCCAGCTCACCAACGCCCCCTGGGGCAGATACGCAGTATTTT
clone size: .
D gene: .
J gene: TRBJ2-3
V gene: TRBV18

CDR3 protein: CASSAPGPQAPLHF
CDR3 DNA: TGTGCCAGCAGTGCTCCGGGCCCCCAGGCGCCCCTCCACTTT
clone size: .
D gene: .
J gene: TRBJ1-6
V gene: TRBV6-5

CDR3 protein: CASSVSRVGEAFF
CDR3 DNA: TGTGCCAGCAGCGTATCGAGGGTTGGTGAAGCTTTCTTT
clone size: .
D gene: .
J gene: TRBJ1-1
V gene: TRBV9

CDR3 protein: CASRKTGQGGIETQYF
CDR3 DNA: TGTGCCAGCAGGAAAACGGGACAGGGGGGCATAGAGACCCAGTACTTC
clone size: .
D gene: TRBD1
J gene: TRBJ2-5
V gene: TRBV2

CDR3 protein: CASRGIWETQYF
CDR3 DNA: TGTGCCAGTAGGGGGATCTGGGAGACCCAGTACTTC
clone size: .
D gene: .
J gene: TRBJ2-5
V gene: TRBV19

CDR3 protein: CASSPFKTATNEKLFF
CDR3 DNA: TGTGCCAGCTCACCTTTCAAAACCGCAACTAATGAAAAACTGTTTTTT
clone size: .
D gene: .
J gene: TRBJ1-4
V gene: TRBV18

CDR3 protein: CATPLRGNRGMETQYF
CDR3 DNA: TGTGCCACTCCCCTCAGGGGGAACAGGGGGATGGAGACCCAGTACTTC
clone size: .
D gene: TRBD1
J gene: TRBJ2-5
V gene: TRBV6-4

CDR3 protein: CASSSSTGVGSPLHF
CDR3 DNA: TGTGCCAGCAGTTCATCAACAGGAGTTGGGTCACCCCTCCACTTT
clone size: .
D gene: .
J gene: TRBJ1-6
V gene: TRBV27

CDR3 protein: CASSAATGGYDEQYF
CDR3 DNA: TGTGCCAGCAGCGCCGCGACAGGGGGCTACGACGAGCAGTACTTC
clone size: .
D gene: TRBD1
J gene: TRBJ2-7
V gene: TRBV9

CDR3 protein: CASSSTGGGNSPLHF
CDR3 DNA: TGTGCCAGCAGCTCGACAGGGGGAGGGAATTCACCCCTCCACTTT
clone size: .
D gene: TRBD1
J gene: TRBJ1-6
V gene: TRBV7-8

CDR3 protein: CASSPGQGSTQYF
CDR3 DNA: TGTGCCAGCTCACCAGGGCAGGGGTCGACCCAGTACTTC
clone size: .
D gene: .
J gene: TRBJ2-5
V gene: TRBV18

CDR3 protein: CASSQVAGNEQFF
CDR3 DNA: TGCGCCAGCAGCCAAGTAGCTGGTAATGAGCAGTTCTTC
clone size: .
D gene: .
J gene: TRBJ2-1
V gene: TRBV4-1

CDR3 protein: CASSLALGAGGYTF
CDR3 DNA: TGTGCCAGCAGCTTAGCGCTGGGGGCAGGCGGCTACACCTTC
clone size: few
D gene: .
J gene: TRBJ1-2
V gene: TRBV7-9

CDR3 protein: CASSYGGTGPLYF
CDR3 DNA: TGTGCCAGCAGTTACGGGGGAACGGGACCCCTTTACTTC
clone size: .
D gene: .
J gene: TRBJ2-7
V gene: TRBV6-6

CDR3 protein: CASSLSQGSTDTQYF
CDR3 DNA: TGCGCCAGCAGCTTGTCACAGGGTAGCACAGATACGCAGTATTTT
clone size: .
D gene: .
J gene: TRBJ2-3
V gene: TRBV5-1

CDR3 protein: CASSIGISVYNEQFF
CDR3 DNA: TGTGCCAGTAGTATTGGGATTTCGGTTTACAATGAGCAGTTCTTC
clone size: .
D gene: .
J gene: TRBJ2-1
V gene: TRBV19

CDR3 protein: CASSDGRTEAFF
CDR3 DNA: TGTGCCAGCAGTGATGGGAGGACAGAAGCTTTCTTT
clone size: once
D gene: .
J gene: TRBJ1-1
V gene: TRBV25-1

CDR3 protein: CASSLVRGNQPQHF
CDR3 DNA: TGTGCCAGCAGCTTAGTCAGGGGGAATCAGCCCCAGCATTTT
clone size: .
D gene: TRBD1
J gene: TRBJ1-5
V gene: TRBV7-8

CDR3 protein: CASSATTTHSYEQYF
CDR3 DNA: TGTGCCAGCAGCGCGACCACAACACACTCCTACGAGCAGTACTTC
clone size: once
D gene: .
J gene: TRBJ2-7
V gene: TRBV11-1

CDR3 protein: CASSVADRDGYTF
CDR3 DNA: TGTGCCAGCAGCGTAGCTGATAGGGATGGCTACACCTTC
clone size: few
D gene: .
J gene: TRBJ1-2
V gene: TRBV9

CDR3 protein: CATGQGISGSYNSPLHF
CDR3 DNA: TGTGCCACAGGACAGGGGATAAGTGGCTCCTATAATTCACCCCTCCACTTT
clone size: few
D gene: TRBD1
J gene: TRBJ1-6
V gene: TRBV10-3